The clone carrying this TCR beta chain was observed a handful of times. The sample belongs to a study of T-cell reconstitution after alpha-beta-depleted transplantation in children. Molecular barcoding with unique molecular identifiers was used for the TCRbeta library. TCRdb reprocessed the PCR reads via MiXCR and lists one record per CDR3 protein. The top ten clones hold around 2.3% of a sample with 450,000 to 600,000 distinct CDR3 sequences, 32% of them seen once. Sequencing was performed on PBMCs from the stem cell graft donor, taken from the stem cell graft. This clonotype was sampled from a human donor who donated a stem cell graft to a child with aplastic anemia.

CDR3 coding DNA: TGTGCCAGCAGCCCCGCCTTACAGAATTTCATGAACACTGAAGCTTTCTTT. It translates to CASSPALQNFMNTEAFF. This chain joins TRBV7-9 and TRBJ1-1; D is uncertain. The germline V and J ends were trimmed by 5 bases and 0 bases, with 19 bases remaining between them. From germline, CDR1 is SEHNR and CDR2 FQNEAQ (reference sequence). The CDR3 is 17 residues long.